This TCR beta chain came from a study of cytomegalovirus exposure and HLA in healthy donors. Germline trimming cut 3 bases from V and 7 bases from J; bases unmatched to any gene: 6. CDR1 SGHRS and CDR2 YFSETQ come from the germline V gene. The CDR3 spans 14 residues. This PCR relied on a set of 60 Vbeta primers and 13 Jbeta primers. Profiled with immunoSEQ multiplex PCR; TCRdb holds only in-frame clones, not every one. The table has approximately 190,000 clones, just under 80% seen once. The rearrangement joins TRBV5-1 to TRBJ1-1, with 10 bases lining up with TRBD1. The receptor's source is a woman between 25 and 40 years old in good health and CMV-seropositive. The sequencing input was PBMCs. The CDR3: CASSSQTGGLEAFF. The CDR3 DNA is TGCGCCAGCAGCTCTCAGACAGGGGGCCTTGAAGCTTTCTTT.